Listed below are T cell receptor beta chains from one sample, sequenced in a study of radiation and T cells in renal cell carcinoma. TCRdb's table, derived via immunoSEQ multiplex PCR, lists solely in-frame clones and lacks some. The sample records under 25,000 clones, 60% to 75% being singletons. Sequenced here: tumor tissue, sampled from a patient whose treatment included radiotherapy and nephrectomy. Receptors were obtained from a woman aged 70-85 years with renal cell carcinoma. CDR3s include the opening cysteine and the closing phenylalanine or tryptophan. The order of the fields is J gene, D gene, clone size, V gene, CDR3 DNA, CDR3 protein. D genes are given only for firm matches. Size values are once, few and many counts, or a class for expanded clones, and some rows have none.

J gene: TRBJ2-7
D gene: -
clone size: -
V gene: TRBV2
CDR3 DNA: TGTGCCAGCAGTGTGACAGGGAGGAACGAGCAGTACTTC
CDR3 protein: CASSVTGRNEQYF

J gene: TRBJ1-1
D gene: -
clone size: -
V gene: TRBV7-2
CDR3 DNA: TGTGCCAGCAGCTTAGTCGCTGGGGGGGGCTGGAGCACTGAAGCTTTCTTT
CDR3 protein: CASSLVAGGGWSTEAFF

J gene: TRBJ2-5
D gene: -
clone size: -
V gene: TRBV30
CDR3 DNA: TGTGCCTGGAGCCCCGACAGACAAGAGACCCAGTACTTC
CDR3 protein: CAWSPDRQETQYF

J gene: TRBJ1-5
D gene: -
clone size: few
V gene: TRBV5-4
CDR3 DNA: TGTGCCAGCAGCTTGAGCGGGACCGATCAGCCCCAGCATTTT
CDR3 protein: CASSLSGTDQPQHF

J gene: TRBJ2-3
D gene: -
clone size: -
V gene: TRBV29-1
CDR3 DNA: TGCAGCGTTGAAGAAGGGCGCACAGATACGCAGTATTTT
CDR3 protein: CSVEEGRTDTQYF

J gene: TRBJ1-6
D gene: -
clone size: few
V gene: TRBV5-5
CDR3 DNA: TGTGCCAGCAGCTTGGGAGGACCCACTGGGTCACCCCTCCACTTT
CDR3 protein: CASSLGGPTGSPLHF

J gene: TRBJ1-4
D gene: TRBD1
clone size: once
V gene: TRBV9
CDR3 DNA: TGTGCCAGCAGCGTATATGGACAGGGAGGAGAAAAACTGTTTTTT
CDR3 protein: CASSVYGQGGEKLFF

J gene: TRBJ2-3
D gene: -
clone size: few
V gene: TRBV7-9
CDR3 DNA: TGTGCCAGCGGATCCACAGATACGCAGTATTTT
CDR3 protein: CASGSTDTQYF

J gene: TRBJ2-1
D gene: TRBD2
clone size: -
V gene: TRBV4-3
CDR3 DNA: TGCGCCAGCAGCCTACTAGCGGGGAGCTCCTACAATGAGCAGTTCTTC
CDR3 protein: CASSLLAGSSYNEQFF

J gene: TRBJ1-1
D gene: -
clone size: -
V gene: TRBV5-1
CDR3 DNA: TGCGCCAGCAGCGCCGCCGGGGCCGCGAACACTGAAGCTTTCTTT
CDR3 protein: CASSAAGAANTEAFF

J gene: TRBJ2-2
D gene: TRBD1
clone size: few
V gene: TRBV6-5
CDR3 DNA: TGTGCCAGCACCTCGGGCAGGGGGCATTCGGGGGAGCTGTTTTTT
CDR3 protein: CASTSGRGHSGELFF

J gene: TRBJ2-7
D gene: TRBD1
clone size: -
V gene: TRBV30
CDR3 DNA: TGTGCCTGGAGAAACCGGGACAGGGTCAACGAGCAGTACTTC
CDR3 protein: CAWRNRDRVNEQYF

J gene: TRBJ1-6
D gene: -
clone size: -
V gene: TRBV5-5
CDR3 DNA: TGTGCCAGCAGCTTTTTGAGGGCGGGGATGGAAAAATCACCCCTCCACTTT
CDR3 protein: CASSFLRAGMEKSPLHF

J gene: TRBJ2-5
D gene: TRBD1
clone size: few
V gene: TRBV19
CDR3 DNA: TGTGCCAGTGGGGACAGGTTGTCAGAGACCCAGTACTTC
CDR3 protein: CASGDRLSETQYF

J gene: TRBJ2-7
D gene: TRBD1
clone size: -
V gene: TRBV5-4
CDR3 DNA: TGTGCCAGCAGCTGGCCGGGACAGGGGTACGAGCAGTACTTC
CDR3 protein: CASSWPGQGYEQYF

J gene: TRBJ1-5
D gene: -
clone size: few
V gene: TRBV28
CDR3 DNA: TGTGCCAGCGGCCATGGCAATCAGCCCCAGCATTTT
CDR3 protein: CASGHGNQPQHF

J gene: TRBJ2-7
D gene: -
clone size: few
V gene: TRBV9
CDR3 DNA: TGTGCCAGCAGCGTAGAACAGTACTCCTACGAGCAGTACTTC
CDR3 protein: CASSVEQYSYEQYF

J gene: TRBJ2-2
D gene: -
clone size: -
V gene: TRBV11-2
CDR3 DNA: TGTGCCAGCAGCCCCATAGGGACGGGGAACGGGGAGCTGTTTTTT
CDR3 protein: CASSPIGTGNGELFF

J gene: TRBJ1-5
D gene: -
clone size: -
V gene: TRBV5-1
CDR3 DNA: TGCGCCAGCAGCTTGTCACCGGGTAGCAATCAGCCCCAGCATTTT
CDR3 protein: CASSLSPGSNQPQHF

J gene: TRBJ2-3
D gene: -
clone size: -
V gene: TRBV12-5
CDR3 DNA: TGTGCTAGTGGTTTGTCCAGGCTCGGAGATACGCAGTATTTT
CDR3 protein: CASGLSRLGDTQYF

J gene: TRBJ2-6
D gene: -
clone size: -
V gene: TRBV6-7
CDR3 DNA: TGTGCCAGCAGTTTCCAGACCTCAACAAGGGCTGGGGCCAACGTCCTGACTTTC
CDR3 protein: CASSFQTSTRAGANVLTF

J gene: TRBJ2-1
D gene: -
clone size: -
V gene: TRBV5-1
CDR3 DNA: TGCGCCAGCAGCTTGGGGTACGGGTCTGAGCAGTTCTTC
CDR3 protein: CASSLGYGSEQFF

J gene: TRBJ2-7
D gene: -
clone size: few
V gene: TRBV5-5
CDR3 DNA: TGTGCCAGCAGCACACAGGGATTCTACTACGAGCAGTACTTC
CDR3 protein: CASSTQGFYYEQYF

J gene: TRBJ1-5
D gene: -
clone size: -
V gene: TRBV27
CDR3 DNA: TGTGCCAGCAGCTCCTACCCTTATAGCAATCAGCCCCAGCATTTT
CDR3 protein: CASSSYPYSNQPQHF

J gene: TRBJ1-3
D gene: -
clone size: -
V gene: TRBV11-2
CDR3 DNA: TGTGCCAGCAGCTTAAGTGCTCCGAGCTCTGGAAACACCATATATTTT
CDR3 protein: CASSLSAPSSGNTIYF

J gene: TRBJ1-6
D gene: -
clone size: few
V gene: TRBV2
CDR3 DNA: TGTGCCAGTAACAGAGATGATAATTCACCCCTCCACTTT
CDR3 protein: CASNRDDNSPLHF

J gene: TRBJ2-7
D gene: -
clone size: few
V gene: TRBV7-2
CDR3 DNA: TGTGCCAGCAGCTTAGAACAGGGCCCCTACGAGCAGTACTTC
CDR3 protein: CASSLEQGPYEQYF

J gene: TRBJ1-2
D gene: -
clone size: -
V gene: TRBV27
CDR3 DNA: TGTGCCAGCAGTCCTGGCTTCGGCTACACCTTC
CDR3 protein: CASSPGFGYTF

J gene: TRBJ1-6
D gene: TRBD1
clone size: -
V gene: TRBV7-8
CDR3 DNA: TGTGCCAGCAGCAGGGACAGGGGCGATTCACCCCTCCACTTT
CDR3 protein: CASSRDRGDSPLHF

J gene: TRBJ1-2
D gene: -
clone size: -
V gene: TRBV2
CDR3 DNA: TGTGCCATTCCCCTCCGGACAGTCTCTAACTATGGCTACACCTTC
CDR3 protein: CAIPLRTVSNYGYTF

J gene: TRBJ2-7
D gene: TRBD2
clone size: -
V gene: TRBV28
CDR3 DNA: TGTGCCAGCACAGACGGGAGGGAGCAGTACTTC
CDR3 protein: CASTDGREQYF

J gene: TRBJ1-3
D gene: -
clone size: -
V gene: TRBV5-6
CDR3 DNA: TGTGCCAGCAGCTTCTCAGCCACCGGAGGACGATTTTCTGGAAACACCATATATTTT
CDR3 protein: CASSFSATGGRFSGNTIYF

J gene: TRBJ2-1
D gene: -
clone size: -
V gene: TRBV4-3
CDR3 DNA: TGCGCCAGCAGCCGAGTTCAAAATGAGCAGTTCTTC
CDR3 protein: CASSRVQNEQFF

J gene: TRBJ2-1
D gene: -
clone size: -
V gene: TRBV7-3
CDR3 DNA: TGTGCCAGCAGCTTCGGGACGGCCAATGAGCAGTTCTTC
CDR3 protein: CASSFGTANEQFF

J gene: TRBJ2-1
D gene: TRBD2
clone size: -
V gene: TRBV11-3
CDR3 DNA: TGTGCCAGCAGCTTAACCTCTCTAGCGGTAACCCTCTACAATGAGCAGTTCTTC
CDR3 protein: CASSLTSLAVTLYNEQFF

J gene: TRBJ1-6
D gene: -
clone size: few
V gene: TRBV7-9
CDR3 DNA: TGTGCCAGCAGCCTTGCGGCCTCTAATTCACCCCTCCACTTT
CDR3 protein: CASSLAASNSPLHF

J gene: TRBJ1-2
D gene: -
clone size: -
V gene: TRBV6-6
CDR3 DNA: TGTGCCAGCAGTGGGGGAGAAACTAACTATGGCTACACCTTC
CDR3 protein: CASSGGETNYGYTF

J gene: TRBJ1-1
D gene: -
clone size: -
V gene: TRBV2
CDR3 DNA: TGTGCCAACGCGGACCCGGGACGTATGAACACTGAAGCTTTCTTT
CDR3 protein: CANADPGRMNTEAFF

J gene: TRBJ2-7
D gene: -
clone size: -
V gene: TRBV5-5
CDR3 DNA: TGTGCCAGCAGCTTTGGAAGAGCCTACGAGCAGTACTTC
CDR3 protein: CASSFGRAYEQYF

J gene: TRBJ2-5
D gene: TRBD2
clone size: few
V gene: TRBV4-2
CDR3 DNA: TGTGCCAGCAGCCAGATGGGCGGGGGGCCACAAGAGACCCAGTACTTC
CDR3 protein: CASSQMGGGPQETQYF

J gene: TRBJ1-1
D gene: -
clone size: -
V gene: TRBV5-4
CDR3 DNA: TGTGCCAGCAGTCCGGTCGGGGGGAACACTGAAGCTTTCTTT
CDR3 protein: CASSPVGGNTEAFF

J gene: TRBJ1-5
D gene: TRBD1
clone size: -
V gene: TRBV28
CDR3 DNA: TGTGCCAGCAGACTCGGGACAGCTTTTCAGCCCCAGCATTTT
CDR3 protein: CASRLGTAFQPQHF

J gene: TRBJ2-1
D gene: TRBD1
clone size: -
V gene: TRBV19
CDR3 DNA: TGTGCCAGTAGTATTAGGACAGGGGGCAATGAGCAGTTCTTC
CDR3 protein: CASSIRTGGNEQFF

J gene: TRBJ2-3
D gene: -
clone size: -
V gene: TRBV9
CDR3 DNA: TGTGCCAGCAGCCCTGGTAGGCTAGCTGGCACAGATACGCAGTATTTT
CDR3 protein: CASSPGRLAGTDTQYF

J gene: TRBJ1-2
D gene: -
clone size: -
V gene: TRBV30
CDR3 DNA: TGTGCCTCAACAGGCCTCTATGGCTACACCTTC
CDR3 protein: CASTGLYGYTF

J gene: TRBJ2-3
D gene: -
clone size: -
V gene: TRBV18
CDR3 DNA: TGTGCCAGCTCAGAAGTCAAAGACACAGATACGCAGTATTTT
CDR3 protein: CASSEVKDTDTQYF

J gene: TRBJ2-7
D gene: -
clone size: -
V gene: TRBV6-5
CDR3 DNA: TGTGCCAGCAGTTACTCCGGGCGGGCGTACGAGCAGTACTTC
CDR3 protein: CASSYSGRAYEQYF

J gene: TRBJ1-4
D gene: TRBD1
clone size: once
V gene: TRBV7-8
CDR3 DNA: TGTGCCAGCAGCGCACGGGACAGGGGGCTTGAAAAACTGTTTTTT
CDR3 protein: CASSARDRGLEKLFF

J gene: TRBJ2-7
D gene: TRBD2
clone size: -
V gene: TRBV6-5
CDR3 DNA: TGTGCCAGCAGTTCGACTAGCGGGGGTGGGTACGAGCAGTACTTC
CDR3 protein: CASSSTSGGGYEQYF

J gene: TRBJ2-7
D gene: -
clone size: -
V gene: TRBV30
CDR3 DNA: TGTGCCTGGAGCCCACCTGATAGGCTCTACTACGAGCAGTACTTC
CDR3 protein: CAWSPPDRLYYEQYF